This entry lists 5 T cell receptor beta chains sequenced from one sample in a study of T cell changes during pregnancy in multiple sclerosis. The method was immunoSEQ multiplex PCR; TCRdb's version includes in-frame clones alone and lacks a portion of them. The sample lists about 51,000 clones; approximately 94% were seen once. The input for sequencing was CD4+ T cells from peripheral blood mononuclear cells, taken in the second trimester of pregnancy. These receptors came from a female donor with multiple sclerosis, enrolled in a pregnancy study.

This sequence joins TRBV9 and TRBJ1-1, with 7 bases aligning to TRBD1. CDR1 and CDR2 (germline): SGDLS, YYNGEE. V was clipped by 3 bases and J by 1 base; unmatched bases: 6. The CDR3 covers 15 residues. CDR3 amino acids: CASSARDSGNTEAFF. The DNA of the CDR3 is TGTGCCAGCAGCGCCCGGGACAGTGGGAACACTGAAGCTTTCTTT.

This clone was picked up a small number of times. The chain couples TRBV19 to TRBJ1-2; D might be TRBD1 (5 bases). V lost 3 bases to trimming and J lost 3 bases, with 14 bases between them. CDR1 LNHDA and CDR2 SQIVND come from the germline V gene (reference sequence). The CDR3 sequence is 15 residues long. The CDR3 bases are TGTGCCAGTAGTATCGGATTGGGGCAGTACTATGGCTACACCTTC. It specifies CASSIGLGQYYGYTF.

This chain uses TRBV30 with TRBJ2-1, with unresolved D. Germline V gene lookup returns CDR1 GTSNPN and CDR2 SVGIG (reference sequence). The CDR3 is made up of 11 amino acids. Trimming left V 0 bases short and J 8 bases short, with 5 bases between. The CDR3 sequence is CAWSVTDEQFF. As DNA, the CDR3 is TGTGCCTGGAGTGTCACGGATGAGCAGTTCTTC.

V is TRBV7-2 and J is TRBJ1-4, with no clear D. Germline V CDR1 and CDR2: SGHTA, FQGNSA. The V gene lost 5 bases and the J gene lost 1 base, with 11 bases spanning the gap. This CDR3 is built from 15 residues. The CDR3 sequence is CASSRVERTNEKLFF. CDR3 sequence (DNA): TGTGCCAGCAGCCGGGTCGAGAGAACTAATGAAAAACTGTTTTTT.

This clone came up once. The CDR3 sequence is CASSGDRFNQPQHF. The CDR3 region has the DNA TGTGCCAGCAGTGGGGACAGATTCAATCAGCCCCAGCATTTT. V is TRBV25-1 and J is TRBJ1-5, with 7 bases aligning to TRBD1. V lost 4 bases, J lost 3 bases, and 3 bases stayed unmatched. CDR3 length: 14 residues. Germline V lookup: CDR1 MGHDK, CDR2 SYGVNS.